The 15 T cell receptor beta chains below were found in one sample sequenced in a study of shared clonotypes between healthy human individuals. Assay: immunoSEQ multiplex PCR; the TCRdb copy retains only in-frame clones and omits some. The repertoire holds millions of clones, 95% seen once, with around 0.13% in the top ten. The sequencing input was naive CD4+ T cells sorted from blood. Subset noted: CD45RA+ positively selected. The receptors derive from a man aged 18 to 29 in good health.

Of note for this clone: A junction boundary mismatches the germline segment, possibly from a read error. The CDR3 region is CASSPQVGGTEAFF. Here the CDR3 DNA reads TGTGCTAGCAGCCCCCAGGTGGGGGGCACTGAAGCTTTCTTT. The J gene is TRBJ1-1, the V gene TRBV7-7; maybe TRBD1 (5 bases). Germline loops: CDR1 SSHAT, CDR2 FNYEAQ (reference sequence). This CDR3 has 14 residues. The whole variable domain, remainder taken from reference TRBV7-7 and TRBJ1-1, is GAGVSQSPRYKVTKRGQDVTLRCDPISSHATLYWYQQALGQGPEFLTYFNYEAQPDKSGLPSDRFSAERPEGSISTLTIQRTEQRDSAMYRCASSPQVGGTEAFFGQGTRLTVV.

The chain has TRBV18 and TRBJ1-1; 10 bases match TRBD1. V shed 8 bases, J shed 6 bases, and the junction held 6 bases outside the gene matches. The germline V gene has CDR1 KGHSH and CDR2 LQKENI. This CDR3 contains 13 residues. The CDR3 loop reads CASGGQGTAEAFF. The CDR3 nucleotides are TGTGCCAGCGGGGGACAGGGGACAGCTGAAGCTTTCTTT.

The chain is built from TRBV19 and TRBJ1-5; D not certain. CDR1 and CDR2 from the germline V gene are LNHDA and SQIVND (reference sequence). CDR3 length: 14 amino acids. Between the trimmed V and J ends, which lost 0 bases and 5 bases, there was a span of 8 bases. CDR3 amino acids: CASSIEFGDQPQHF. Here the CDR3 DNA reads TGTGCCAGTAGTATAGAATTCGGGGATCAGCCCCAGCATTTT.

The rearrangement uses TRBV4-3 and TRBJ2-5; unclear D gene. The J call is doubtful: the DNA matches TRBJ2-7 better. Looked up from germline, CDR1 is LGHNA and CDR2 is YSLEER. The CDR3 sequence is 14 residues long. In DNA, the CDR3 is TGCGCCAGCAGCCAAGGGTTCTCGGGTTACGAGCAGTACTTC. This codes for CASSQGFSGYEQYF.

Comment on this clone: This specimen includes other DNA sequences encoding the same CDR3. The J gene is TRBJ1-1, the V gene TRBV7-2; D is unclear. In germline, CDR1 is SGHTA, CDR2 FQGNSA. This CDR3 contains 13 residues. Trimming removed 3 bases from V and 1 base from J, with 6 bases in between. The CDR3 loop is CASSLGSNTEAFF. CDR3 bases: TGTGCCAGCAGCTTGGGTTCGAACACTGAAGCTTTCTTT.

V usage is TRBV14 and J usage is TRBJ2-5; D remains ambiguous. CDR1 and CDR2 from the germline V gene are SGHDN and FVKESK. CDR3 length: 17 amino acids. V was shortened by 1 base and J by 5 bases, with 20 bases between the two germline ends. CDR3 nucleotides: TGTGCCAGCAGCCAAGGGGTAGGGAACAACCCCAGCGAGACCCAGTACTTC. Protein product: CASSQGVGNNPSETQYF.

This clone was observed a single time. The gene calls are TRBV9 and TRBJ2-1; no firm D call. The germline gives CDR1 SGDLS, CDR2 YYNGEE. The CDR3 is 14 residues long. The V and J ends lost 0 bases and 6 bases respectively, with 10 bases between them. The CDR3 DNA sequence: TGTGCCAGCAGCGTAGGTAACCCTTCCAATGAGCAGTTCTTC. Its protein is CASSVGNPSNEQFF.

The V and J genes are TRBV25-1 and TRBJ1-3, with D unclear. The CDR3 is made up of 14 amino acids. V shed 5 bases and J shed 0 bases, with 8 bases lying between them. Germline CDR1 and CDR2: MGHDK and SYGVNS. The CDR3 sequence: CASSSSDSGNTIYF. The CDR3 DNA follows: TGTGCCAGCAGTTCGTCAGACTCTGGAAACACCATATATTTT.

The CDR3 is CASSLPGLAWSSYEQYF. Here the CDR3 DNA reads TGTGCCAGCAGTTTACCCGGACTAGCGTGGAGCTCCTACGAGCAGTACTTC. This chain links TRBV27 with TRBJ2-7; 9 nucleotides align to TRBD2. The V gene end was trimmed by 2 bases and the J gene end by 0 bases; junction bases not matched to a gene: 8. Germline V lookup: CDR1 MNHEY, CDR2 SMNVEV (reference sequence). CDR3 length: 17 amino acids.

This clone has more than one count but fewer than ten. The rearrangement joins TRBV11-2 to TRBJ2-2; tentative D call: TRBD2 (5 bases). Trimming stripped 2 bases from V and 5 bases from J, with 9 bases between. The CDR3 loop spans 14 amino acids. Germline V CDR1 and CDR2: SGHAT, FQNNGV. The CDR3 coding sequence is TGTGCCAGCAGCTTAAGACGGGAAACCGGGGAGCTGTTTTTT. Its translation: CASSLRRETGELFF.

The gene calls are TRBV12-5 and TRBJ1-4; D is uncertain. V gave up 0 bases and J gave up 0 bases, with 14 bases separating them. CDR3 length: 18 residues. The germline gives CDR1 LGHNT, CDR2 FRNRAP. Here the CDR3 reads CASGLVHSWRATNEKLFF. The DNA of the CDR3 is TGTGCTAGTGGTTTGGTGCACAGTTGGCGTGCAACTAATGAAAAACTGTTTTTT.

The rearrangement joins TRBV7-9 to TRBJ2-5; 8 bases agree with TRBD1. With 5 bases clipped from V and 5 bases from J, the junction kept 16 bases outside the gene matches. Germline CDR1 and CDR2: SEHNR and FQNEAQ (reference sequence). This CDR3 is 17 amino acids long. The CDR3 nucleotides read TGTGCCAGCAGCACCCAAGGCCAGGGGGCCACCGGGGAGACCCAGTACTTC. Translating it yields CASSTQGQGATGETQYF.

The chain links TRBV9 to TRBJ2-3, with 7 positions matching TRBD2. This CDR3 is 15 amino acids long. Germline CDR1 SGDLS, CDR2 YYNGEE. The ends lost 5 bases at V and 5 bases at J; junction bases unmatched: 11. The CDR3, as DNA: TGTGCCAGCAGTAAGGCGGAGCGCGGGGGAGATACGCAGTATTTT. It codes for CASSKAERGGDTQYF.

This clone appeared a single time. This may stem from a read error, because a much larger clone lies one nucleotide away. V and J are TRBV7-8 and TRBJ2-7; D is unclear. Trimming took 1 base from V and 2 from J, leaving 3 bases between them. CDR3 length: 12 amino acids. CDR1 and CDR2 from the germline V gene are SGHVS and FQNEAQ. The CDR3 sequence is CASSLDPYEQYF. CDR3 DNA sequence: TGTGCCAGCAGCTTAGACCCCTACGAGCAGTACTTC.

This chain connects TRBV29-1 to TRBJ2-1, with 8 nucleotides matching TRBD2. V gave up 1 base and J gave up 3 bases; unmatched junction bases: 5. The CDR3 consists of 15 residues. Germline-derived CDR1 and CDR2 are SQVTM and ANQGSEA. The CDR3 sequence: CSVEGSLAGYNEQFF. The CDR3 DNA sequence: TGCAGCGTTGAAGGGTCCCTAGCGGGCTACAATGAGCAGTTCTTC.